The source of this T cell receptor (beta chain) is a study of control samples from healthy donors and cancer patients. V was clipped by 3 bases and J by 7 bases, with 10 bases between them. Per germline, CDR1 LNHDA and CDR2 SQIVND (reference sequence). The CDR3 runs 14 residues. TCRdb's table, derived via immunoSEQ multiplex PCR, lists solely in-frame clones and lacks some. This sample yields about 200,000 clones, of which 90% to 95% are seen a single time; about 1.7% belongs to the top ten. Sequenced: blood. The gene calls are TRBV19 and TRBJ1-6, with no clear D. The TCR was taken from a man aged 25-45 years in good health. CDR3 sequence reads: CASSIVQVNSPLHF. The CDR3 DNA reads as TGTGCCAGTAGTATCGTGCAGGTCAATTCACCCCTCCACTTT.